The 16 T cell receptor beta chains below all came from one sample that was sequenced in a study of identical twins. TCRdb re-derived calls from the 5' RACE reads in MiXCR, one entry per CDR3 protein. The sample includes under 800,000 distinct CDR3 sequences, over 20% of them seen just once. These records were also assigned to another study, of T cells expressing NK-cell markers.

Sequencing used PBMCs. All receptors derive from a woman in her late teens or twenties in good health.

The chain recombines TRBV29-1 with TRBJ1-2; 10 bases match TRBD1. This CDR3 is built from 12 residues. The germline V gene has CDR1 SQVTM and CDR2 ANQGSEA. In nucleotides, the CDR3 is TGCAGTCATGACGGGACAGGGGACGGCTACACCTTC. Its translation is CSHDGTGDGYTF.

The V call is TRBV20-1, the J call TRBJ2-1, with 14 bases identical to TRBD2. V lost 0 bases, J lost 9 bases, and 10 bases stayed unmatched. The CDR3 covers 17 residues. CDR1 DFQATT and CDR2 SNEGSKA come from the germline V gene (reference sequence). CDR3 residues: CSARDLSGTSGSGEQFF. CDR3 in DNA: TGCAGTGCTAGAGATCTCTCTGGGACTAGCGGGAGCGGTGAGCAGTTCTTC.

This clonotype occurred many times. The chain employs TRBV29-1 and TRBJ1-2, with TRBD1 identical over 11 bases. Germline assignment: CDR1 SQVTM and CDR2 ANQGSEA. V dropped 0 bases and J dropped 10; count of bases not matched to a gene: 7. This CDR3 comprises 14 residues. CDR3 protein: CSVEDVDRGRDYTF. DNA of the CDR3: TGCAGCGTTGAAGATGTGGACAGGGGGCGCGACTACACCTTC.

The genes are TRBV27 and TRBJ2-3; 11 positions match TRBD2. There are 19 residues in the CDR3. The V gene's germline CDR1 is MNHEY and CDR2 SMNVEV (reference sequence). Germline trimming cut 1 base from V and 2 bases from J; bases unmatched to any gene: 11. In nucleotides, the CDR3 is TGTGCCAGCAGTTTATATATTGGTCCGACTAGCGGGGTCACAGATACGCAGTATTTT. It codes for CASSLYIGPTSGVTDTQYF.

This clonotype was seen at least ten times. The chain has TRBV20-1 and TRBJ1-3; possibly TRBD1 for D (5 bases). Looked up from germline, CDR1 is DFQATT and CDR2 is SNEGSKA (reference sequence). The CDR3 has 14 amino acids. V gave up 5 bases and J gave up 0 bases, with 11 bases separating them. The CDR3 sequence is CSAGRDLSGNTIYF. The CDR3 DNA reads as TGCAGTGCTGGAAGGGACCTCTCTGGAAACACCATATATTTT.

The table lists this clonotype with many counts. The chain recombines TRBV7-8 with TRBJ2-7, with 9 bases aligning to TRBD1. From germline, CDR1 is SGHVS and CDR2 FQNEAQ. The J segment lost 6 bases and the V segment lost 1 base, leaving 10 bases of the junction unmatched. This CDR3 is built from 16 residues. DNA of the CDR3: TGTGCCAGCAGCTTAGTCCTACAGGGGGGACAGGGCGAGCAGTACTTC. Encoded protein: CASSLVLQGGQGEQYF.

V usage is TRBV5-6 and J usage is TRBJ2-2; 8 bases agree with TRBD2. Trimming removed 8 bases from V and 4 bases from J; junction bases left unmatched: 4. Germline CDR1 reads SGHDT; CDR2 reads YYEEEE. The CDR3 loop spans 13 amino acids. DNA of the CDR3: TGTGCCAGTAAGCGGGAGCCCACCGGGGAGCTGTTTTTT. Protein: CASKREPTGELFF.

This clonotype showed up many times. The gene calls are TRBV29-1 and TRBJ2-4, with 10 bases matching TRBD2. The CDR3 length is 12 residues. CDR1 is SQVTM, CDR2 ANQGSEA, per germline. V lost 7 bases to trimming and J lost 7 bases; unmatched junction nucleotides: 4. Here the CDR3 DNA reads TGCAGCGGACTGACTAGCGGGAACATTCAGTACTTC. Protein: CSGLTSGNIQYF.

This clonotype was seen a few times. The genes are TRBV6-5 and TRBJ2-1, with 7 bases identical to TRBD2. Germline V gene lookup returns CDR1 MNHEY and CDR2 SVGAGI. The CDR3 contains 17 residues. After removal of 1 base from V and 8 bases from J, the junction contained 14 bases not matched to a gene. CDR3 sequence: CASSYYSGYRTPYEQFF. CDR3 sequence (DNA): TGTGCCAGCAGTTACTATAGCGGGTACCGTACCCCCTATGAGCAGTTCTTC.

The CDR3 loop is CASSQTGTGHTGELFF. DNA for the CDR3: TGTGCCAGCAGCCAAACCGGGACAGGGCACACCGGGGAGCTGTTTTTT. The chain links TRBV3-1 to TRBJ2-2; the match to TRBD1 covers 9 bases. This CDR3 contains 16 residues. From germline, CDR1 is LGHDT and CDR2 YNNKEL (reference sequence). Trimming at V came to 2 bases and at J to 3 bases, leaving 4 bases not matched to a gene.

There are a few counts of this clonotype. J is TRBJ2-1 and V is TRBV9; 8 bases fit TRBD2. Germline CDR1 is SGDLS and CDR2 is YYNGEE. This CDR3 region has 15 residues. V lost 0 bases and J lost 4; bases outside the gene matches: 3. The CDR3 nucleotides are TGTGCCAGCAGCGTAGCCGGACTAGCTTACAATGAGCAGTTCTTC. Protein product: CASSVAGLAYNEQFF.

The chain combines TRBV12-3 or TRBV12-4 with TRBJ2-2; D gene ambiguous. The CDR3 covers 12 residues. Trimming removed 6 bases from V and 6 bases from J, with 8 bases in between. The CDR3 region has the DNA TGTGCCAGCAGGCCACCGTCCGGGGAGCTGTTTTTT. This gives the protein CASRPPSGELFF.

V usage is TRBV12-3 or TRBV12-4 and J usage is TRBJ1-2; D uncertain. The CDR3 runs to 10 residues. The V gene lost 6 bases and the J gene lost 7 bases, with 6 bases spanning the gap. This CDR3 reads CASSKVGYTF. The CDR3 DNA sequence: TGTGCCAGCAGCAAGGTTGGCTACACCTTC.

The chain has TRBV7-9 and TRBJ2-7; possible D gene TRBD2, 5 bases. This CDR3 has 12 residues. Germline CDR1 SEHNR, CDR2 FQNEAQ (reference sequence). Trimming shortened V by 5 bases and J by 6 bases, and 11 bases separated the two germline ends. The CDR3 DNA is TGTGCCAGCAGCCACCAAAGCGGCGAGCAGTACTTC. Amino acid sequence: CASSHQSGEQYF.

In its sample, this clonotype was seen a few times. The V gene is TRBV10-3, the J gene TRBJ1-2; 7 bases agree with TRBD1. CDR1 and CDR2 from the germline V gene are ENHRY and SYGVKD. The CDR3 loop spans 14 amino acids. The trim removed 6 bases at V and 4 bases at J, leaving 8 bases unmatched. This CDR3 is CAISQGQVVYGYTF. Here the CDR3 DNA reads TGTGCCATCAGCCAAGGACAGGTTGTCTATGGCTACACCTTC.

V usage is TRBV9 and J usage is TRBJ2-7; TRBD2 matches at 9 bases. V shed 4 bases and J 7 bases; nucleotides not matched to a gene: 15. Germline values: CDR1 SGDLS, CDR2 YYNGEE. The CDR3 is 16 residues long. The CDR3 DNA reads TGTGCCAGCAGCCCACCGGGACTAGCCACTGGTGGGGAGCAGTACTTC. Translating it yields CASSPPGLATGGEQYF. Complete variable domain (other parts from reference TRBV9 and TRBJ2-7): DSGVTQTPKHLITATGQRVTLRCSPRSGDLSVYWYQQSLDQGLQFLIQYYNGEERAKGNILERFSAQQFPDLHSELNLSSLELGDSALYFCASSPPGLATGGEQYFGPGTRLTVT.